This T cell receptor beta chain was sequenced during a study of blood T cell repertoires in COVID-19. Study context: T cells, B-cell-depleted T cells, or PBMCs provided the cDNA or gDNA that served as material.

Per the germline V gene, CDR1 is MNHNS and CDR2 is SASEGT. The V and J ends lost 3 bases and 0 bases, in that order; junction bases with no gene match: 14. The length of the CDR3 is 20 residues. Original processing notes: Cell counts per sample came from amplifying reference gene primers. The protocol was immunoSEQ multiplex PCR, while the TCRdb copy is restricted to in-frame clones and leaves out a portion. The DNA was the basis for D and trimming; V, J and clone size are from that table. The top ten clones hold approximately 15% of a sample with 100,000 to 120,000 clones, around 82% of them seen once.

The chain links TRBV6-1 to TRBJ1-5; 10 nucleotides match TRBD1. Material: peripheral blood. The clonotype comes from a woman aged 55-70 years with acute or convalescent COVID-19. The CDR3 DNA is TGTGCCAGCAGTGATACTAGGGACAGGGGTAATTCATATAGCAATCAGCCCCAGCATTTT. Amino acids: CASSDTRDRGNSYSNQPQHF.